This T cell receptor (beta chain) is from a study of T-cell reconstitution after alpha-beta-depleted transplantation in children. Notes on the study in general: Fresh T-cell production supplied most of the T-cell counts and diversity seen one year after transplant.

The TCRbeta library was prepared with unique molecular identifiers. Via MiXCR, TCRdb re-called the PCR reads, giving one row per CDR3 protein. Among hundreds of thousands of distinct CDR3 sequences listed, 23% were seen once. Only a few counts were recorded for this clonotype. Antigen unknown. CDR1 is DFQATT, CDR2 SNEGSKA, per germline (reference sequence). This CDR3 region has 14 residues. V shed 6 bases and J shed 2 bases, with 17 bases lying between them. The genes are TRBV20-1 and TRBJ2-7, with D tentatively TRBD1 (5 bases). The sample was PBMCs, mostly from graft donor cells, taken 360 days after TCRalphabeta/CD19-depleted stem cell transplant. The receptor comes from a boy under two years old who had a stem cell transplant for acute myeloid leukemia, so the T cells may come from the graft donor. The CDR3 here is CSATIPGRTYEQYF. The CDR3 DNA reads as TGCAGTGCCACCATTCCAGGGCGAACCTACGAGCAGTACTTC.